A selection of T cell receptor beta chains follows, all from one sample in a study of cytotoxic CD8 clonotypes in ibrutinib-treated CLL. Sequencing used immunoSEQ multiplex PCR; TCRdb keeps in-frame clones, though not all of them. The sample includes around 250,000 clones, under 75% seen only once; the top ten take 15%. Sample: PBMCs, taken after 24 months of ibrutinib treatment. Source of these receptors: a human donor with chronic lymphocytic leukemia. The CDR3 runs from the conserved cysteine through the conserved F or W.

cdr3_aa: CASSPDGGNTIYF
j_call: TRBJ1-3
v_call: TRBV7-7

cdr3_aa: CASPCKGSSYEQYF
j_call: TRBJ2-7
v_call: TRBV19

cdr3_aa: CASSLVGGLSYGYTF
j_call: TRBJ1-2
v_call: TRBV5-1

cdr3_aa: CASRVTARSSYNEQFF
j_call: TRBJ2-1
v_call: TRBV2

cdr3_aa: CASSATGQSEKLFF
j_call: TRBJ1-4
v_call: TRBV9

cdr3_aa: CSVEDLAGRQETQYF
j_call: TRBJ2-5
v_call: TRBV29-1

cdr3_aa: CASSKWVGTDTQYF
j_call: TRBJ2-3
v_call: TRBV11-1

cdr3_aa: CATRELSGETQYF
j_call: TRBJ2-5
v_call: TRBV27

cdr3_aa: CASSPPGTETGELFF
j_call: TRBJ2-2
v_call: TRBV18

cdr3_aa: CASSFSTGVAFF
j_call: TRBJ1-1
v_call: TRBV27

cdr3_aa: CASSSNRFTEAFF
j_call: TRBJ1-1
v_call: TRBV27

cdr3_aa: CASSSVGGSGDTQYF
j_call: TRBJ2-3
v_call: TRBV7-3

cdr3_aa: CAWRPYSGAEQFF
j_call: TRBJ2-1
v_call: TRBV30

cdr3_aa: CASSYQGTDTQYF
j_call: TRBJ2-3
v_call: TRBV6-9

cdr3_aa: CASSSREGRENEKLFF
j_call: TRBJ1-4
v_call: TRBV7-9

cdr3_aa: CASTNSYNEQFF
j_call: TRBJ2-1
v_call: TRBV13

cdr3_aa: CASNSVTGPTGELFF
j_call: TRBJ2-2
v_call: TRBV19

cdr3_aa: CATPQYEQYF
j_call: TRBJ2-7
v_call: TRBV6-5

cdr3_aa: CASVDSYYEQYF
j_call: TRBJ2-7
v_call: TRBV6-5

cdr3_aa: CASSPGLGAPLHF
j_call: TRBJ1-6
v_call: TRBV18

cdr3_aa: CASSYSPDYGYTF
j_call: TRBJ1-2
v_call: TRBV6-5

cdr3_aa: CASSYVDSEGMSGYTF
j_call: TRBJ1-2
v_call: TRBV6-5

cdr3_aa: CASTGQAWGETQYF
j_call: TRBJ2-5
v_call: TRBV6-5

cdr3_aa: CASSAQDQPQHF
j_call: TRBJ1-5
v_call: TRBV7-9

cdr3_aa: CASSRTADTGELFF
j_call: TRBJ2-2
v_call: TRBV18

cdr3_aa: CASSRVPSDYGYTF
j_call: TRBJ1-2
v_call: TRBV28

cdr3_aa: CASSPVAGGLEQYF
j_call: TRBJ2-7
v_call: TRBV2

cdr3_aa: CASGQVYEQYF
j_call: TRBJ2-7
v_call: TRBV6-5

cdr3_aa: CASSVGYNEQFF
j_call: TRBJ2-1
v_call: TRBV9

cdr3_aa: CASSERQGYGYTF
j_call: TRBJ1-2
v_call: TRBV6-1

cdr3_aa: CASSLFSSYEQYF
j_call: TRBJ2-7
v_call: TRBV11-2

cdr3_aa: CASSERSTGELFF
j_call: TRBJ2-2
v_call: TRBV2

cdr3_aa: CASSVAQSGTDTQYF
j_call: TRBJ2-3
v_call: TRBV9

cdr3_aa: CASSFENFGRGDYGYTF
j_call: TRBJ1-2
v_call: TRBV7-6